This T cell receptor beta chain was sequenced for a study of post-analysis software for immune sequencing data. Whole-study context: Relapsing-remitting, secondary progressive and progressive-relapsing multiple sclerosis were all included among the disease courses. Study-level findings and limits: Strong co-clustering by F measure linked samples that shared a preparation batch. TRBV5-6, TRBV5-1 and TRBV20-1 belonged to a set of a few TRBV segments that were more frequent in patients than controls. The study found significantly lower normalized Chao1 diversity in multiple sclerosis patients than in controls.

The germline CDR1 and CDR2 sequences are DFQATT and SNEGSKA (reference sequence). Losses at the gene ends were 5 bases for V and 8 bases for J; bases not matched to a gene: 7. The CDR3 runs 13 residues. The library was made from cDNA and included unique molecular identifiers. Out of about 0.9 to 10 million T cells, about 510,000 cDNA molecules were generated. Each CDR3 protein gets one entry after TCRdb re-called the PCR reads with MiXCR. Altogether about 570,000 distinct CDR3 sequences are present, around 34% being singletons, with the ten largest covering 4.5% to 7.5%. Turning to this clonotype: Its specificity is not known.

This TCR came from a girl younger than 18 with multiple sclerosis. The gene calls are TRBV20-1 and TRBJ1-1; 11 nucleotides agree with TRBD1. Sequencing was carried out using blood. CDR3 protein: CSAPDRGRGEAFF. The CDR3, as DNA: TGCAGTGCTCCGGACAGGGGGCGCGGGGAAGCTTTCTTT.